The subject of this entry is one T cell receptor beta chain. A modified ARM-PCR protocol with three rounds of nested PCR amplified TCRbeta. TCRdb processed the multiplex PCR reads anew with MiXCR; each CDR3 protein has one entry. Of roughly 220,000 distinct CDR3 sequences detected, about 71% appear once; the ten largest clones hold roughly 24%. No cell sorting was done before RNA was extracted from the tissue. This entry comes from a study of tumor and adjacent non-tumor tissue in lung cancer. At the level of the study: There were fewer than 15 adenocarcinoma, a couple of squamous cell carcinoma and 1 small cell lung cancer cases.

The CDR3 covers 16 residues. The V segment lost 2 bases and the J segment 4 bases; nucleotides outside the gene matches: 8. From germline, CDR1 is MNHEY and CDR2 SVGAGI. The rearrangement joins TRBV6-5 to TRBJ1-1, with 9 bases that match TRBD1. Sequencing used lung tumor tissue. The origin of this receptor is a man between 60 and 75 years old with non-small cell lung cancer. CDR3 sequence: CASSYRGTGRSTEAFF. The CDR3 nucleotides are TGTGCCAGCAGTTACAGGGGGACAGGGCGGAGCACTGAAGCTTTCTTT.